The 2 T cell receptor delta chains in this list originate from one sample, sequenced in a study of γδ T cells in repeated Plasmodium falciparum infection. Vgamma9/Vdelta2+ and Vdelta2-negative gammadelta T cells were flow-sorted from PBMC for bulk sequencing. TCRdb redid the clone calls on the multiplex PCR reads with CATT. The table records around 46,000 delta-chain clones, less than 2% of them present only once. The sequenced material came from gamma-delta T cells from blood. The receptors shown here come from a pool of human donors (malaria-infected and uninfected, not separated).

In regard to this clone: A far bigger clonotype differs at one base, so this is likely a read error. The same CDR3 can be traced to other DNA sequences in this sample. The CDR3 spells CACDELGELGTRQMFF. The CDR3 DNA reads TGTGCCTGTGACGAGCTGGGGGAACTCGGCACCCGACAGATGTTTTTC. The chain links TRDV2 to TRDJ3; 8 nucleotides match TRDD3. TCRdb is silent on the J gene; assignment here came from matching the DNA to germline. This CDR3 is 16 amino acids long. Germline lookup yields CDR1 GEAIGNYY and CDR2 EKD. J lost 9 bases, V lost 3 bases, and 9 bases had no gene match.

A word on this clone: TCRdb has a much larger clone's protein, which differs at residue 7 from the translation of this DNA, likely because of a read error; what is shown is the protein translated from the DNA. The chain recombines TRDV1 with TRDJ1, with a weak D call TRDD3 (5 bases). The J gene was not available in TCRdb and was assigned here by matching the DNA to germline segments. V lost 6 bases to trimming and J lost 3 bases, with 26 bases between them. CDR3 length: 18 residues. Germline CDR1 is TSWWSYY and CDR2 is QGS. The chain's CDR3 is CALGQGLRVVPWADKLIF. CDR3 coding DNA: TGTGCTCTTGGCCAAGGCCTCCGGGTCGTCCCCTGGGCCGATAAACTCATCTTT.